A selection of T cell receptor beta chains follows, all from one sample in a study of regulatory T cells in long-lasting Graves disease. TCRdb analysed the multiplex PCR reads with MiXCR anew, one entry per CDR3 protein. Here the sample spans 200,000 to 250,000 distinct CDR3 sequences, about a sixth being singletons. The material sequenced was peripheral blood mononuclear cells (PBMCs), taken at new diagnosis, from a patient treated with antithyroid drugs. All receptors derive from a female donor with Graves disease. The CDR3 runs from the conserved cysteine through the conserved F or W. A D gene is named only where the DNA matches it firmly. Not all rows give a size; the values are once, few, many and, for expanded clones, a class.

TRBV7-9	many	NA	TRBJ2-3	TGTGCCAGCAGCTTTAATAGAACTACCGGCACAGATACGCAGTATTTT	CASSFNRTTGTDTQYF
TRBV20-1	NA	TRBD1	TRBJ2-2	TGCAGTGCTGCCAACAGGGGAACCGGGGAGCTGTTTTTT	CSAANRGTGELFF
TRBV29-1	many	NA	TRBJ2-3	TGCAGCGTTGAAGCGGCAGATACGCAGTATTTT	CSVEAADTQYF
TRBV11-2	many	NA	TRBJ1-1	TGTGCCAGCAAGTTGACAGGATTGAACACTGAAGCTTTCTTT	CASKLTGLNTEAFF
TRBV20-1	many	NA	TRBJ1-6	TGCAGTGCTAGAGACAGGGGTACGGATTCACCCCTCCACTTT	CSARDRGTDSPLHF
TRBV11-2	NA	NA	TRBJ2-5	TGTGCCAGCAGCTCATTAGTCGGCCAGGGGAACCAGTACTTC	CASSSLVGQGNQYF
TRBV5-4	NA	TRBD2	TRBJ2-7	TGTGCCAGCAGCAAGGGACTAGCGGGAGGATACGGTGGCGAGCAGTACTTC	CASSKGLAGGYGGEQYF
TRBV18	once	NA	TRBJ2-2	TGTGCCAGCTCACCACCGTCCCAGGGGACTATCACCGGGGAGCTGTTTTTT	CASSPPSQGTITGELFF
TRBV30	NA	NA	TRBJ2-7	TGTGCCTGGGGTCATGCAGACGAGCAGTACTTC	CAWGHADEQYF
TRBV12-3/TRBV12-4	NA	TRBD2	TRBJ2-7	TGTGCCAGCAGTCATAGCGGGAGGGCGTGGGAGCAGTACTTC	CASSHSGRAWEQYF
TRBV28	NA	TRBD2	TRBJ2-1	TGTGCCAGCAGTCATAGCGGGGGGGCAGGAAGAAACAATGAGCAGTTCTTC	CASSHSGGAGRNNEQFF